This paragraph reports one T cell receptor beta chain. The antigen remains undetermined. The sample originates from a study of OX40 agonist ivuxolimab in advanced cancers. Study at large: Patients were infused with ivuxolimab every 2 weeks at 0.01 to 10 mg/kg. The group had a mean age of about 64 years, ranged from 23 to 79, and was just under 85% male. Study outcomes and limitations: In general, CD8+ T cells held more expanded clones than CD4+ did, on average.

Method: immunoSEQ multiplex PCR; TCRdb's copy keeps in-frame clones and lacks some. The sample contains 48,000 or so clones, 92% of which appear only once. Germline V CDR1 and CDR2: SNHLY, FYNNEI. The CDR3 contains 14 residues. Deletions cut 3 bases from V and 2 bases from J, with 7 bases between. The study sampled blood at baseline, cycle 4 day 1, and cycle 7 day 1. The TCR comes from an adult with an advanced solid tumor such as melanoma, head and neck, liver or kidney cancer. The specimen was CD4+ or CD8+ T cells sorted from blood, collected in a trial of the OX40 agonist ivuxolimab. The rearrangement links TRBV2 to TRBJ1-4; no firm D call. The CDR3 is CASSDSGTNEKLFF. The CDR3 region has the DNA TGTGCCAGCAGTGACAGCGGCACTAATGAAAAACTGTTTTTT.